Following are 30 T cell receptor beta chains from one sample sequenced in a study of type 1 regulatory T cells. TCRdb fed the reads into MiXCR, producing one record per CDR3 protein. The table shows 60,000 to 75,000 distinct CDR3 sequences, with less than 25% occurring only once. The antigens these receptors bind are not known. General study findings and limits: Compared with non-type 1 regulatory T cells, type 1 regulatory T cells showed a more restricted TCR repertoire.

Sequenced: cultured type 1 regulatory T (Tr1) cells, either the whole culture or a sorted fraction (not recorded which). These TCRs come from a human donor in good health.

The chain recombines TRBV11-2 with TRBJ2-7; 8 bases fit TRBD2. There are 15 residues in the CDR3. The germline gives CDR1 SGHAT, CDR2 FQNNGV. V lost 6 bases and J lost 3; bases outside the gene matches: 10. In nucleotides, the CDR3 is TGTGCCAGCAGTCTCATAATGGCGGGAGGCTACGAGCAGTACTTC. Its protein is CASSLIMAGGYEQYF.

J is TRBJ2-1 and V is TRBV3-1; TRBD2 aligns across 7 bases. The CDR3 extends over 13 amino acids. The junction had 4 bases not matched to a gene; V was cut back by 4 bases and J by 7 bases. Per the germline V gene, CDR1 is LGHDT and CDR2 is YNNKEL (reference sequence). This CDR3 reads CASSPGTINEQFF. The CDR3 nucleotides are TGTGCCAGCAGCCCCGGGACTATAAATGAGCAGTTCTTC.

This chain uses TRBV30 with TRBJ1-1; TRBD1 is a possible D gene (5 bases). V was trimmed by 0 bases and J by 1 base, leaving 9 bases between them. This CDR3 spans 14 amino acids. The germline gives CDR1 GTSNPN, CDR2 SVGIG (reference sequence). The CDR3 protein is CAWSVGGWNTEAFF. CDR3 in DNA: TGTGCCTGGAGTGTCGGGGGGTGGAACACTGAAGCTTTCTTT.

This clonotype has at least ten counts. The DNA for the CDR3 is TGTGCCAGCAGCCACGGGGAGGGAAGGGGCAATCAGCCCCAGCATTTT. It is translated as CASSHGEGRGNQPQHF. This sequence joins TRBV27 and TRBJ1-5; D not certain. Germline lookup yields CDR1 MNHEY and CDR2 SMNVEV (reference sequence). The germline V and J ends were trimmed by 6 bases and 2 bases, with 17 bases remaining between them. The CDR3 sequence is 16 residues long.

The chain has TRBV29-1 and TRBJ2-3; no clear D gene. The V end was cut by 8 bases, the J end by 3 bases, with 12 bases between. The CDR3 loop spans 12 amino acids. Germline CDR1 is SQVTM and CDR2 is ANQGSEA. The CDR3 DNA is TGCAGCCTTGGGTGGGGTACAGATACGCAGTATTTT. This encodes CSLGWGTDTQYF.

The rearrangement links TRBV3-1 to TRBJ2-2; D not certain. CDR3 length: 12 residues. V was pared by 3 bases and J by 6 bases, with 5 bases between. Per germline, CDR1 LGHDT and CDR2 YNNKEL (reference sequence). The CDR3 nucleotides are TGTGCCAGCAGCCAGAGTCCCGGGGAGCTGTTTTTT. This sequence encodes CASSQSPGELFF. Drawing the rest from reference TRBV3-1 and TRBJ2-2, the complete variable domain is DTAVSQTPKYLVTQMGNDKSIKCEQNLGHDTMYWYKQDSKKFLKIMFSYNNKELIINETVPNRFSPKSPDKAHLNLHINSLELGDSAVYFCASSQSPGELFFGEGSRLTVL.

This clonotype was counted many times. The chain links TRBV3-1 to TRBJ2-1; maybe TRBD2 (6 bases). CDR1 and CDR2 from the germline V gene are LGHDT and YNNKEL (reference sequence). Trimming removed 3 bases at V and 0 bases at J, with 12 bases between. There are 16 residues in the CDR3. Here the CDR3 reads CASSHRGTFSYNEQFF. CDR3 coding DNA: TGTGCCAGCAGCCATCGGGGGACTTTCTCCTACAATGAGCAGTTCTTC.

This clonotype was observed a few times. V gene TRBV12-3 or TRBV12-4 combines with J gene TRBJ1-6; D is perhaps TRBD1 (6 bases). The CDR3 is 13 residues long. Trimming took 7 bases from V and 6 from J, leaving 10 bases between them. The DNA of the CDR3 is TGTGCCAGCAAAACAGGGAGTAATTCACCCCTCCACTTT. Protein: CASKTGSNSPLHF.

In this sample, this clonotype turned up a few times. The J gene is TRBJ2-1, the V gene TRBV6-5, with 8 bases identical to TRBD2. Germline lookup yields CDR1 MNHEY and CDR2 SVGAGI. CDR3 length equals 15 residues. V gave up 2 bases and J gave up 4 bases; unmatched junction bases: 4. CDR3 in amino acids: CASSYAGGRYNEQFF. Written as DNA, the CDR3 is TGTGCCAGCAGTTACGCGGGAGGCCGGTACAATGAGCAGTTCTTC.

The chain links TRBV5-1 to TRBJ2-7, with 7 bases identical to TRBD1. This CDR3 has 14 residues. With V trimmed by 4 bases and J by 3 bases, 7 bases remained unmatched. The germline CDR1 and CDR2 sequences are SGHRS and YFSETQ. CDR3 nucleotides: TGCGCCAGCAGCCTCTTTGACAGGGACTACGAGCAGTACTTC. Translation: CASSLFDRDYEQYF.

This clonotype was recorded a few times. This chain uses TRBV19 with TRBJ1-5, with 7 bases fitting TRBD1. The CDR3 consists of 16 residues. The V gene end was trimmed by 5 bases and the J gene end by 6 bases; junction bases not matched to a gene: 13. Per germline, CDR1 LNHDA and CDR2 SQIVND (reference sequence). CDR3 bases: TGTGCCAGTAGTCGAGGAGGGGGCTCGGTGGTTCAGCCCCAGCATTTT. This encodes CASSRGGGSVVQPQHF.

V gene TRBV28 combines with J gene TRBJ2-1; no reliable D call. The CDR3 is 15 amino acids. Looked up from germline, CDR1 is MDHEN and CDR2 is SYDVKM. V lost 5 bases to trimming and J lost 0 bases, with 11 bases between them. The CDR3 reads CASSRSASSYNEQFF. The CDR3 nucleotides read TGTGCCAGCAGTCGGTCGGCTAGCTCCTACAATGAGCAGTTCTTC.

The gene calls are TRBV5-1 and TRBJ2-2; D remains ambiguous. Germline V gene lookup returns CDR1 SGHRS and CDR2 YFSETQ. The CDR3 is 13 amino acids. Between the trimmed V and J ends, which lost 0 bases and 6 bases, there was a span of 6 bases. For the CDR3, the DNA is TGCGCCAGCAGCTTGGATCGGCCCGGGGAGCTGTTTTTT. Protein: CASSLDRPGELFF. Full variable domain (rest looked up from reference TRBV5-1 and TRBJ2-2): KAGVTQTPRYLIKTRGQQVTLSCSPISGHRSVSWYQQTPGQGLQFLFEYFSETQRNKGNFPGRFSGRQFSNSRSEMNVSTLELGDSALYLCASSLDRPGELFFGEGSRLTVL.

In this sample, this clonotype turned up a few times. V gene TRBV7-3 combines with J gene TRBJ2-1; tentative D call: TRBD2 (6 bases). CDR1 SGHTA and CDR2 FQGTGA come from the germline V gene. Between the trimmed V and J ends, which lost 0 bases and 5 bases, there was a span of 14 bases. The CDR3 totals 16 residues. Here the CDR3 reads CASSLTRRRDHNEQFF. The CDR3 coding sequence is TGTGCCAGCAGCTTAACCCGGAGGCGGGACCACAATGAGCAGTTCTTC.

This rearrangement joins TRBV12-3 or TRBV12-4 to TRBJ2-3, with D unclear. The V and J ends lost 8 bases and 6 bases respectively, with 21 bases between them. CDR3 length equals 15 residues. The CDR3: CASGVGQAPSDTQYF. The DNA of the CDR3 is TGTGCCAGCGGAGTCGGGCAGGCTCCATCGGATACGCAGTATTTT.

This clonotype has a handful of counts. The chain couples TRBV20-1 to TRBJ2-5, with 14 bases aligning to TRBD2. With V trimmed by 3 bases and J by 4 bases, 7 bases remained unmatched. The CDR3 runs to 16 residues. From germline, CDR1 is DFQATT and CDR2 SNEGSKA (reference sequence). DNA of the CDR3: TGCAGTGCTAGGTCTGGGACTAGCGGGAGTTTAGAGACCCAGTACTTC. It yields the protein CSARSGTSGSLETQYF.

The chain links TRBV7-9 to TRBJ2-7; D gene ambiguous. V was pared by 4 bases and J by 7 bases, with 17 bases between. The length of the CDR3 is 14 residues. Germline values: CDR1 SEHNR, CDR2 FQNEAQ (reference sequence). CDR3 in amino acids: CASSWGNGPGEQYF. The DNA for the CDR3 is TGTGCCAGCAGCTGGGGTAATGGTCCCGGGGAGCAGTACTTC.

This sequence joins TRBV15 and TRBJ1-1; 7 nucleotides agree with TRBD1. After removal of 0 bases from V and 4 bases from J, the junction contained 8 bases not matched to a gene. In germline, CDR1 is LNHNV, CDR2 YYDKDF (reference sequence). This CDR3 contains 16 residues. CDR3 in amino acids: CATSRDRGSGGTEAFF. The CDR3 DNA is TGTGCCACCAGCAGAGATCGAGGGTCAGGGGGCACTGAAGCTTTCTTT.

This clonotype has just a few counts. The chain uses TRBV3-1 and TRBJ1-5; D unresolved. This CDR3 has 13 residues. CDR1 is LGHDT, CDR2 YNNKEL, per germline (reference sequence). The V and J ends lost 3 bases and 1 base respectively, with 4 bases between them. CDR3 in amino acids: CASSQGSNQPQHF. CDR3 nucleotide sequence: TGTGCCAGCAGCCAGGGGAGCAATCAGCCCCAGCATTTT.

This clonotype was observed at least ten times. The CDR3 DNA follows: TGTGCCAGCAGTTTAGGGTCTGGGTCAAATCAGCCCCAGCATTTT. Translation gives CASSLGSGSNQPQHF. The rearrangement joins TRBV12-3 or TRBV12-4 to TRBJ1-5; D remains unclear. Trimming left V 1 base short and J 4 bases short, with 11 bases between. The CDR3 contains 15 residues.

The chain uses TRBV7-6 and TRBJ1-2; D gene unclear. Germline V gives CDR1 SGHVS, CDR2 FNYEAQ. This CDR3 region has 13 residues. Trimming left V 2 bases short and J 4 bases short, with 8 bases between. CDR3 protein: CASSLMRLYGYTF. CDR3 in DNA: TGTGCCAGCAGCTTAATGCGGCTCTATGGCTACACCTTC. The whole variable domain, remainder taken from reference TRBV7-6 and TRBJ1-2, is GAGVSQSPRYKVTKRGQDVALRCDPISGHVSLYWYRQALGQGPEFLTYFNYEAQQDKSGLPNDRFSAERPEGSISTLTIQRTEQRDSAMYRCASSLMRLYGYTFGSGTRLTVV.

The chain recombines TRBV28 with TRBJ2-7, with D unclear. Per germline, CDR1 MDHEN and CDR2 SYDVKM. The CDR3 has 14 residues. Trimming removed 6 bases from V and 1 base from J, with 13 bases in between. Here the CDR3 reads CASSPPHSSYEQYF. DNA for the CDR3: TGTGCCAGCAGCCCCCCTCACAGTTCCTACGAGCAGTACTTC.

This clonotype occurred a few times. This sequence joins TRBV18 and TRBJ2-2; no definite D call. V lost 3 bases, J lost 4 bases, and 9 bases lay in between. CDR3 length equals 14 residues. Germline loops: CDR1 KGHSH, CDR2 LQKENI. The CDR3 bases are TGTGCCAGCTCACCCCTTCGGGTCACCGGGGAGCTGTTTTTT. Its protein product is CASSPLRVTGELFF.

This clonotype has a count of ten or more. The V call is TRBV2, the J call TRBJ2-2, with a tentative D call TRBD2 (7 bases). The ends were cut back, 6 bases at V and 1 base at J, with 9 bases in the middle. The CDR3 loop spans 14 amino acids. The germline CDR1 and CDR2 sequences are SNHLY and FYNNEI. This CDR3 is CASRGGRNTGELFF. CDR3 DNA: TGTGCCAGCAGGGGGGGGCGGAACACCGGGGAGCTGTTTTTT.

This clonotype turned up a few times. CDR3 bases: TGCAGTGCTAGAGATTACGAGACCTACTACGAGCAGTACTTC. It codes for CSARDYETYYEQYF. This rearrangement joins TRBV20-1 to TRBJ2-7; no reliable D call. Trimming took 0 bases from V and 3 from J, leaving 12 bases between them. CDR1 is DFQATT, CDR2 SNEGSKA, per germline (reference sequence). The CDR3 runs 14 residues.

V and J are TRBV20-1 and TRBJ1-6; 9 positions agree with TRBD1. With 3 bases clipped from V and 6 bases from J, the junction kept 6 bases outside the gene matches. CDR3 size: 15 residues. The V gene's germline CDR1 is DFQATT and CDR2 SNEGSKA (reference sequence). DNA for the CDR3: TGCAGTGCTAGCGACAGGGGGGTCCCTAATTCACCCCTCCACTTT. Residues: CSASDRGVPNSPLHF.

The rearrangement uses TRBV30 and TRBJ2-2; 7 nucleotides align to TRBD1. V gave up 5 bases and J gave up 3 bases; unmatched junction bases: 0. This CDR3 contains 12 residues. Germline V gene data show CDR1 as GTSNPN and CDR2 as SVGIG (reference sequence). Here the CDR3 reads CAWGQDTGELFF. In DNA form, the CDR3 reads TGTGCCTGGGGACAGGACACCGGGGAGCTGTTTTTT.

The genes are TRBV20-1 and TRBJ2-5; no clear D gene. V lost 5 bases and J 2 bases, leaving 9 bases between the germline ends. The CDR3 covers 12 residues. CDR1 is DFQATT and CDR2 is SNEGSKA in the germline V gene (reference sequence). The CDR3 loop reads CSAGRLQETQYF. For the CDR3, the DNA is TGCAGTGCTGGGCGGCTTCAAGAGACCCAGTACTTC.

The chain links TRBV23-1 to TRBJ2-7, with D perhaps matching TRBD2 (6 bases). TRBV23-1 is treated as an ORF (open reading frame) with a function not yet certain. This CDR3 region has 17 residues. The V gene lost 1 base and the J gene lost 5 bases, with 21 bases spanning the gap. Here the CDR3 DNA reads TGCGCCAGCAGTCAATTGCCGAGGTCGGAGGGGCCTGACGAGCAGTACTTC. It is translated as CASSQLPRSEGPDEQYF.

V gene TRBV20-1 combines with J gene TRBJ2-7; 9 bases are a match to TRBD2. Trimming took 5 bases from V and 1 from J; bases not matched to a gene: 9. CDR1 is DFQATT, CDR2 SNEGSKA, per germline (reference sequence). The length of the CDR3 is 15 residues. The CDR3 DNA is TGCAGTGCTCCACTTCCGACTAGCGGTTCCTACGAGCAGTACTTC. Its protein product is CSAPLPTSGSYEQYF.